This TCR beta chain was recovered during a study of PD-1 blockade in classical Hodgkin lymphoma (dated by TCRdb to 2019 to 2021). Context from the whole study: To define a peripheral blood immune signature of response to PD-1 blockade in classical Hodgkin lymphoma, the study combined TCR beta sequencing with CyTOF.

Its CDR3 holds 14 amino acids, cysteine through phenylalanine. Here the CDR3 DNA is all that survives: 42 bases in frame from base 1. V was cut back by 6 bases and J by 14 bases, leaving a gap of 24 bases between them. Reading the germline V gene (reference sequence) gives CDR1 PRHDT and CDR2 FYEKMQ. In regard to this clone: The clone's antigen remains unknown. No much larger clone is present one base from it, and per-base qualities are unavailable.

Broad study findings and their caveats: Newly diagnosed patients were reported to have lower baseline TCR diversity than healthy donors, and relapsed/refractory patients were reported to have lower baseline TCR diversity still. The study was restricted to a single clinical trial cohort, and the causes of repertoire differences, possibly disease activity or prior therapy, were left undefined.

Genomic DNA was extracted with the Qiagen DNeasy kit from unsorted PBMCs and from negatively selected CD4+ and CD8+ fractions. Amplification of TCR beta CDR3 regions was done by immunoSEQ multiplex PCR with primers that anneal to V and J segments. Amplification bias was minimized using a synthetic immune receptor repertoire, and residual bias was removed computationally after sequencing. On the authors' methods: Repertoire diversity was quantified as the Shannon entropy index using custom Python scripts. Unsorted, CD4+ and CD8+ repertoires were analyzed separately, except for combined analyses in which CD4+ and CD8+ sequences were merged in silico. This is the immuneACCESS table as TCRdb keeps it, with only in-frame sequences that have V and J called. A part of the clones is gone; compared with another copy, unresolved V genes explain less than half, and the rest is unexplained. Clone size and V and J calls were adopted from that table, with D and trimming inferred from the DNA. This sample holds approximately 35,000 clones; approximately 94% were observed only once. Of the sample, 2% to 2.5% is held by the ten largest clones.

What the time point label conveys for this sample: newly diagnosed, previously untreated cHL patient sample. As a comparison group for the relapsed/refractory trial patients, PBMCs were sequenced from patients with newly diagnosed, previously untreated classical Hodgkin lymphoma. After peripheral blood was drawn into 8 mL Vacutainer Cell Preparation Tubes, PBMCs were isolated by centrifugation and then cryopreserved. Sequencing was carried out using peripheral blood mononuclear cells (PBMCs). The clonotype originates from a human donor with classical Hodgkin lymphoma. The rearrangement joined TRBV13 to TRBJ2-3, with a tentative D call of TRBD1 or TRBD2, each matching 5 bases. CDR3 region: CASRFRWTGQFRYF. At the DNA level, the sequence is TGTGCCAGCAGGTTTCGCTGGACGGGGCAATTTAGGTATTTT.